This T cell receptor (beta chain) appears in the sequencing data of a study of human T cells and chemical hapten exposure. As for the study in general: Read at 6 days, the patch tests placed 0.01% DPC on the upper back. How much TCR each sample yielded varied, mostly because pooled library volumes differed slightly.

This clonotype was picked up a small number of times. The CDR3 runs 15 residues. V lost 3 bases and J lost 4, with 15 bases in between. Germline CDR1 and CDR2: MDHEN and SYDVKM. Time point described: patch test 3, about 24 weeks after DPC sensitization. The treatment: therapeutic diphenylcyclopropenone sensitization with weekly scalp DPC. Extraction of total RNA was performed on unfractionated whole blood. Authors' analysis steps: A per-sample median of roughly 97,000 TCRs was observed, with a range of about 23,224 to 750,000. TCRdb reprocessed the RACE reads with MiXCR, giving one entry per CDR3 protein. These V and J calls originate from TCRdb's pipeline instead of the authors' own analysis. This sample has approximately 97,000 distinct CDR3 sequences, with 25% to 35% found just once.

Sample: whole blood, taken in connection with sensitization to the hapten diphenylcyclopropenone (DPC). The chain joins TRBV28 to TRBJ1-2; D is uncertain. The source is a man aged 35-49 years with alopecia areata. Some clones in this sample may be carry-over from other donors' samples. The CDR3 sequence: CASSFGTPRGYGYTF. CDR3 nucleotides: TGTGCCAGCAGTTTCGGAACCCCCCGAGGCTATGGCTACACCTTC.